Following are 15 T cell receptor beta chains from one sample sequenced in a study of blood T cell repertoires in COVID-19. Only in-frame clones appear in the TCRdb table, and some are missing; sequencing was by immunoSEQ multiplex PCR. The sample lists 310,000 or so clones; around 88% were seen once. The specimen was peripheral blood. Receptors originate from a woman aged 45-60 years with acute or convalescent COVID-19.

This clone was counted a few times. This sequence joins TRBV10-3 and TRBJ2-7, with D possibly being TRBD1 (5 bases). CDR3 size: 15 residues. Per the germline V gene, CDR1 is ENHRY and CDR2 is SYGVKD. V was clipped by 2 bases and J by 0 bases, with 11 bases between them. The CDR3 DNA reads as TGTGCCATCAGTGAGCCTGGGCAGGGCTCCTACGAGCAGTACTTC. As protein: CAISEPGQGSYEQYF.

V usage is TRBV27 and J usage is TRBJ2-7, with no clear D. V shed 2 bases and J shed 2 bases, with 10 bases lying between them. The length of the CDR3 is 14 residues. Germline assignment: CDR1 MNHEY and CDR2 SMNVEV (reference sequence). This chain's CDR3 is CASSLKRPPYEQYF. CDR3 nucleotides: TGTGCCAGCAGTTTAAAGCGACCCCCCTACGAGCAGTACTTC.

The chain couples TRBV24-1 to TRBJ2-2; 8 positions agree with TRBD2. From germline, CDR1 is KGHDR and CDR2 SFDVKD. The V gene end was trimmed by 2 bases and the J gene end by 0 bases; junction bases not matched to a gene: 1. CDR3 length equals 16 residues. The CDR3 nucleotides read TGTGCCACCAGTGATTCGGGGGGGTCGAACACCGGGGAGCTGTTTTTT. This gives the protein CATSDSGGSNTGELFF.

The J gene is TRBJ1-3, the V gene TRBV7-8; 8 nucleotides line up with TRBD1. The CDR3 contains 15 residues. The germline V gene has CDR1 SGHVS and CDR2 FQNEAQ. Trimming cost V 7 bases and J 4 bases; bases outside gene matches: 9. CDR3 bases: TGTGCCAGCAATGACCCGACAGGGGCAGGAAACACCATATATTTT. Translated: CASNDPTGAGNTIYF. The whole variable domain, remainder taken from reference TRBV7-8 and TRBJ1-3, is GAGVSQSPRYKVAKRGQDVALRCDPISGHVSLFWYQQALGQGPEFLTYFQNEAQLDKSGLPSDRFFAERPEGSVSTLKIQRTQQEDSAVYLCASNDPTGAGNTIYFGEGSWLTVV.

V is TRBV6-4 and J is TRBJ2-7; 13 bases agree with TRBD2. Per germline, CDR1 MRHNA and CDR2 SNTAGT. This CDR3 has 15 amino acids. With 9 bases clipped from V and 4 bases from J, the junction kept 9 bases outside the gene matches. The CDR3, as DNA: TGTGCCAGGGGAAGGACTAGCGGGAGTTCTTACGAGCAGTACTTC. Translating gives CARGRTSGSSYEQYF.

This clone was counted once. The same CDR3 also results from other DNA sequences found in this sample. The CDR3 sequence: CASSQRQANTEAFF. DNA of the CDR3: TGTGCCAGCAGCCAAAGACAGGCGAACACTGAAGCTTTCTTT. V gene TRBV3-1 (or the pseudogene TRBV3-2) combines with J gene TRBJ1-1; tentative D call: TRBD1 (6 bases). The germline gives CDR1 LGHDT, CDR2 YNNKEL (reference sequence). CDR3 size: 14 residues. V was cut by 2 bases and J by 1 base, with 8 bases left in between.

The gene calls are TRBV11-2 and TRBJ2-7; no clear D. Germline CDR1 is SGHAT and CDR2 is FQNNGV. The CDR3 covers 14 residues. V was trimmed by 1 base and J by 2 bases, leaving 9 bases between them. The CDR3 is CASSLVSTAYEQYF. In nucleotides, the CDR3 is TGTGCCAGCAGCTTAGTCAGTACCGCCTACGAGCAGTACTTC.

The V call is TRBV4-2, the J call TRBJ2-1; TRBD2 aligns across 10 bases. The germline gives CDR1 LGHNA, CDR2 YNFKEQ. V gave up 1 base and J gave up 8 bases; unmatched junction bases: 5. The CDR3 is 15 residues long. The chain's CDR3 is CASSQGLAGADEQFF. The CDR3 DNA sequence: TGTGCCAGCAGCCAAGGGCTAGCGGGAGCAGATGAGCAGTTCTTC.

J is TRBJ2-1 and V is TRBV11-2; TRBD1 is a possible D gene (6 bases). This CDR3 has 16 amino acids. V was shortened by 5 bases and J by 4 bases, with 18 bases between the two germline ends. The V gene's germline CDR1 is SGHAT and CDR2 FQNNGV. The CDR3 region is CASSPPRGISYNEQFF. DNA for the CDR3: TGTGCCAGCAGCCCCCCTAGGGGGATTTCATACAATGAGCAGTTCTTC.

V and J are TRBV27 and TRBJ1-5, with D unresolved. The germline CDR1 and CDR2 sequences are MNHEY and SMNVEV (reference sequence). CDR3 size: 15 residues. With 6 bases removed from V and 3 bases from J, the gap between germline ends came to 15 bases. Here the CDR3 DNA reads TGTGCCAGCAGCCCCGACTCTTTCGCCAATCAGCCCCAGCATTTT. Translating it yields CASSPDSFANQPQHF.

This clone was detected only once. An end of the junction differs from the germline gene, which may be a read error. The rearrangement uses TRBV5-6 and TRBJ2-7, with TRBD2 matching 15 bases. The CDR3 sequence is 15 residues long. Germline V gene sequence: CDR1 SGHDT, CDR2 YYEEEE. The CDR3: CASSSSGTSGRIGDF. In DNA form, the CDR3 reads TGTGCCAGCAGCTCTTCCGGGACTAGCGGGAGGATCGGAGACTTC.

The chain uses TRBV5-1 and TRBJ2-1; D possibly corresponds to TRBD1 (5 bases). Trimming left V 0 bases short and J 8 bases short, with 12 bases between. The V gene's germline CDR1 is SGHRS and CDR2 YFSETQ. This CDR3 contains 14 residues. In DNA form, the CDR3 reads TGCGCCAGCAGCTTGGAGACAGAAGGCGATGAGCAGTTCTTC. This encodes CASSLETEGDEQFF.

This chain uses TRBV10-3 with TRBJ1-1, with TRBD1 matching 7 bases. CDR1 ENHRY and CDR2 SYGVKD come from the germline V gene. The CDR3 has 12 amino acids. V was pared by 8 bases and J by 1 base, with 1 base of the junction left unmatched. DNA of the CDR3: TGTGCCATCCGACAGGGGAACACTGAAGCTTTCTTT. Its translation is CAIRQGNTEAFF.

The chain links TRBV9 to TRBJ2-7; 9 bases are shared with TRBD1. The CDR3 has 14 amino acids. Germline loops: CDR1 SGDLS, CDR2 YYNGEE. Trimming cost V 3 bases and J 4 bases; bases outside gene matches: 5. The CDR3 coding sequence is TGTGCCAGCAGCGCCGGGACAGGGATTTACGAGCAGTACTTC. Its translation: CASSAGTGIYEQYF.

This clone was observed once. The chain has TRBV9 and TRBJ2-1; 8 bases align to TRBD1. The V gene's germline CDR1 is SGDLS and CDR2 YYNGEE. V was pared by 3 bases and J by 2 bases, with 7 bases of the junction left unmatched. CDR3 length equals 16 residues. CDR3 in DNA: TGTGCCAGCAGCGGTCAACAGGGGGTTGCCTACAATGAGCAGTTCTTC. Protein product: CASSGQQGVAYNEQFF.